This T cell receptor (beta chain) emerged from a study of blood T cell repertoires in COVID-19. CDR1 and CDR2 from the germline V gene are LGHDT and YNNKEL (reference sequence). The V segment lost 0 bases and the J segment 8 bases; nucleotides outside the gene matches: 11. The CDR3 extends over 16 amino acids. Assay: immunoSEQ multiplex PCR; the TCRdb copy retains only in-frame clones and omits some. Among about 240,000 clones listed, 75% to 90% were seen once. Participants reported their clinical history, and cohort assignment relied on those reports. The rearrangement links TRBV3-1 (or the pseudogene TRBV3-2) to TRBJ1-2, with 8 bases aligning to TRBD1. The receptor comes from a woman younger than 45 who had recovered from COVID-19. The sequenced material came from PBMCs or T cells enriched from blood (not recorded which). The CDR3 sequence: CASSQDRAGGVGGYTF. CDR3 nucleotide sequence: TGTGCCAGCAGCCAAGACAGGGCAGGGGGCGTCGGAGGCTACACCTTC.